Sequencing of this TCR beta chain was carried out in a study of synovial regulatory T cells in juvenile arthritis. Study overall: Treatments: a few naive, 6 or 7 methotrexate, one methotrexate plus infliximab, one unknown. General study findings and limits: Across patients, iaTreg TCR repertoires were mostly private, partly shared with synovial Teff and blood CPL. iaTreg cells shared more CDR3 sequences with synovial Tregs than other blood Tregs did.

Only in-frame clones appear in the TCRdb table, and some are missing; sequencing was by immunoSEQ multiplex PCR. The table for this sample gives 9,000 to 10,000 clones. Patients were aged median 11.6 years with disease lasting median approximately 7 years. Remarks on this clone: Antigen: not known.

The sequencing input was Treg cells from blood. Subset in this sample: remaining (HLA-DR-negative) circulating blood Treg cells. This TCR came from a donor younger than 30 with juvenile idiopathic arthritis.

The CDR3 here is CASGRVAQHF. The chain combines TRBV28 with TRBJ1-5; TCRdb's D gene call, TRBD1, goes unchecked for lack of DNA. Germline V gene sequence: CDR1 MDHEN, CDR2 SYDVKM. The CDR3 totals 10 residues. The protein alone is recorded here.